The 30 T cell receptor beta chains reported below all come from one sample, sequenced in a study of CD4 T cells in relation to SARS-CoV-2 and coronaviruses. The assay was immunoSEQ multiplex PCR, and TCRdb's table has in-frame clones only and misses some. Of more than 15,000 clones listed, 76% are singletons. These receptors have no identified antigens. The unexposed donors gave CD4+ T cells in about 2011-2019, prior to COVID-19. After about ten days of culture, CD4+ T cells were isolated. Sequenced material: CD4+ T cells from PBMCs, cultured in vitro. Every receptor here comes from a human donor in good health.

This clone was picked up a small number of times. The V and J genes are TRBV18 and TRBJ2-4, with unresolved D. Germline loops: CDR1 KGHSH, CDR2 LQKENI. Trimming removed 4 bases from V and 1 base from J, with 8 bases in between. CDR3 size: 14 residues. The DNA for the CDR3 is TGTGCCAGCTCACAGGTCCGGGCCAAAAACATTCAGTACTTC. Translating gives CASSQVRAKNIQYF.

In DNA form, the CDR3 reads TGTGCCAGCTCACCTGAATTCAACTACGAGCAGTACTTC. It codes for CASSPEFNYEQYF. The J gene is TRBJ2-7, the V gene TRBV18; no clear D gene. In germline, CDR1 is KGHSH, CDR2 LQKENI. Trimming took off 3 bases at V and 3 bases at J, with 9 bases between the two ends. The CDR3 extends over 13 amino acids.

The rearrangement joins TRBV19 to TRBJ2-4; 7 positions agree with TRBD1. The CDR3 spans 15 residues. Germline V CDR1 and CDR2: LNHDA, SQIVND (reference sequence). The V and J ends lost 5 bases and 5 bases, in that order; junction bases with no gene match: 9. CDR3: CASSPFGTAQNIQYF. The CDR3 DNA reads TGTGCCAGTAGTCCCTTCGGGACAGCTCAAAACATTCAGTACTTC.

CDR3 loop: CASSPTSGRSYEQYF. Here the CDR3 DNA reads TGTGCCAGCAGCCCAACTAGCGGGAGGTCGTACGAGCAGTACTTC. The V call is TRBV4-2, the J call TRBJ2-7, with TRBD2 identical over 12 bases. V gave up 4 bases and J gave up 4 bases; unmatched junction bases: 5. CDR1 is LGHNA and CDR2 is YNFKEQ in the germline V gene. The CDR3 loop spans 15 amino acids.

The chain has TRBV3-1 (or the pseudogene TRBV3-2) and TRBJ1-1, with a possible D match to TRBD1 (6 bases). Germline V CDR1 and CDR2: LGHDT, YNNKEL (reference sequence). V was pared by 0 bases and J by 4 bases, with 21 bases between. CDR3 length: 18 amino acids. The CDR3 DNA reads as TGTGCCAGCAGCCAAGATCGAACGGGGACACTAACGGGCACTGAAGCTTTCTTT. This translates into CASSQDRTGTLTGTEAFF.

This chain joins TRBV5-6 and TRBJ2-1; TRBD1 might be the D (6 bases). CDR3 size: 15 residues. Germline V lookup: CDR1 SGHDT, CDR2 YYEEEE. The ends were cut back, 4 bases at V and 4 bases at J, with 15 bases in the middle. The CDR3 loop reads CASSKRDTFYNEQFF. The CDR3 coding sequence is TGTGCCAGCAGCAAACGGGACACCTTTTACAATGAGCAGTTCTTC.

The chain uses TRBV19 and TRBJ2-5; TRBD2 might be the D (6 bases). V lost 2 bases, J lost 8 bases, and 18 bases lay in between. Germline CDR1 and CDR2: LNHDA and SQIVND (reference sequence). The CDR3 extends over 15 amino acids. CDR3 coding DNA: TGTGCCAGTAGTATAATGGAGGGTGTCCTGGCTACCCAGTACTTC. This sequence encodes CASSIMEGVLATQYF.

The chain joins TRBV5-1 to TRBJ1-1; 7 bases are shared with TRBD1. The CDR3 has 15 amino acids. Germline V lookup: CDR1 SGHRS, CDR2 YFSETQ. The V segment lost 5 bases and the J segment 2 bases; nucleotides outside the gene matches: 9. The CDR3 sequence: CASSDYRGENTEAFF. CDR3 nucleotide sequence: TGCGCCAGCAGTGACTACAGGGGAGAAAACACTGAAGCTTTCTTT.

J is TRBJ1-5 and V is TRBV19; 8 bases align to TRBD1. There are 13 residues in the CDR3. V trimming: 10 bases; J trimming: 2 bases; junction bases outside the gene matches: 4. Germline V gene data show CDR1 as LNHDA and CDR2 as SQIVND (reference sequence). The CDR3 here is CATGGQGNQPQHF. The CDR3 DNA sequence: TGTGCCACCGGGGGACAGGGCAATCAGCCCCAGCATTTT.

This clone has more than one count but fewer than ten. The chain combines TRBV7-9 with TRBJ1-6, with TRBD1 identical over 7 bases. Germline-derived CDR1 and CDR2 are SEHNR and FQNEAQ (reference sequence). With V trimmed by 2 bases and J by 5 bases, 12 bases remained unmatched. CDR3 length equals 18 residues. In DNA form, the CDR3 reads TGTGCCAGCAGCTTATTCACTTTTCGAACAGGGGATAATTCACCCCTCCACTTT. Translating it yields CASSLFTFRTGDNSPLHF.

This clone was seen only once. V usage is TRBV28 and J usage is TRBJ1-2, with D unclear. The CDR3 consists of 15 residues. V lost 8 bases, J lost 0 bases, and 16 bases lay in between. The germline gives CDR1 MDHEN, CDR2 SYDVKM. CDR3 sequence (DNA): TGTGCCAGCTTTCGGGTTACTCAAGCTAACTATGGCTACACCTTC. This translates into CASFRVTQANYGYTF.

V is TRBV7-2 and J is TRBJ2-7; maybe TRBD1 (6 bases). CDR3 size: 14 residues. CDR1 SGHTA and CDR2 FQGNSA come from the germline V gene. V lost 0 bases and J 5 bases, leaving 11 bases between the germline ends. CDR3 amino acids: CASSLAQGFNEQYF. The DNA for the CDR3 is TGTGCCAGCAGCTTAGCACAGGGTTTCAACGAGCAGTACTTC. Combining the CDR3 with reference TRBV7-2 and TRBJ2-7 gives the whole variable domain GAGVSQSPSNKVTEKGKDVELRCDPISGHTALYWYRQSLGQGLEFLIYFQGNSAPDKSGLPSDRFSAERTGGSVSTLTIQRTQQEDSAVYLCASSLAQGFNEQYFGPGTRLTVT.

This clone was seen once. The V gene is TRBV24-1, the J gene TRBJ1-2; 11 bases map to TRBD1. Germline values: CDR1 KGHDR, CDR2 SFDVKD. Unmatched junction bases numbered 8, after V lost 9 bases and J lost 6 bases. This CDR3 is 14 amino acids long. Here the CDR3 reads CATAPGQGVDGYTF. The CDR3, as DNA: TGTGCCACCGCCCCGGGACAGGGGGTGGATGGCTACACCTTC.

This clone was seen only a few times. V usage is TRBV6-1 and J usage is TRBJ2-3; tentative D call: TRBD2 (6 bases). V was shortened by 6 bases and J by 0 bases, with 19 bases between the two germline ends. CDR3 length: 17 residues. Germline lookup yields CDR1 MNHNS and CDR2 SASEGT. CDR3 coding DNA: TGTGCCAGCAGCGAAATCGGGGTAGCGGCTAGCACAGATACGCAGTATTTT. This codes for CASSEIGVAASTDTQYF.

V usage is TRBV10-3 and J usage is TRBJ1-1, with D tentatively TRBD1 (6 bases). This CDR3 spans 13 amino acids. Germline CDR1 reads ENHRY; CDR2 reads SYGVKD. Deletions cut 10 bases from V and 5 bases from J, with 17 bases between. The CDR3 sequence: CATQQGPKTEAFF. CDR3 in DNA: TGTGCCACACAACAGGGCCCGAAAACTGAAGCTTTCTTT.

This rearrangement joins TRBV11-2 to TRBJ2-7; the match to TRBD1 covers 7 bases. V lost 1 base, J lost 0 bases, and 6 bases stayed unmatched. Germline CDR1 reads SGHAT; CDR2 reads FQNNGV. The CDR3 runs to 16 residues. As DNA, the CDR3 is TGTGCCAGCAGCTTAGGCCCACAGGGGACCTCCTACGAGCAGTACTTC. This codes for CASSLGPQGTSYEQYF.

This chain joins TRBV7-9 and TRBJ2-4; D is perhaps TRBD2 (6 bases). This CDR3 is built from 14 residues. The V end was cut by 5 bases, the J end by 5 bases, with 13 bases between. CDR1 is SEHNR, CDR2 FQNEAQ, per germline (reference sequence). This CDR3 is CASSAREYENIQYF. The CDR3 region has the DNA TGTGCCAGCAGCGCTCGGGAGTACGAAAACATTCAGTACTTC.

The table lists this clone with a few counts. V usage is TRBV6-5 and J usage is TRBJ1-1; tentatively, D is TRBD1 (6 bases). The CDR3 extends over 13 amino acids. V was cut by 7 bases and J by 7 bases, with 16 bases left in between. The V gene's germline CDR1 is MNHEY and CDR2 SVGAGI. CDR3 amino acids: CASTHRAESEAFF. DNA for the CDR3: TGTGCCAGCACACACAGGGCGGAAAGTGAAGCTTTCTTT.

The CDR3 sequence: CASSQGLRPGGELFF. The CDR3 DNA reads TGTGCCAGCAGCCAAGGGCTGCGGCCGGGCGGGGAGCTGTTTTTT. V gene TRBV3-1 (or the pseudogene TRBV3-2) combines with J gene TRBJ2-2; D uncertain. Germline CDR1 and CDR2: LGHDT and YNNKEL (reference sequence). The CDR3 is made up of 15 amino acids. V lost 1 base to trimming and J lost 7 bases, with 13 bases between them.

The chain has TRBV28 and TRBJ1-5; D perhaps matches TRBD1 (5 bases). The CDR3 consists of 13 residues. From germline, CDR1 is MDHEN and CDR2 SYDVKM. Trimming took 2 bases from V and 6 from J, leaving 8 bases between them. The CDR3 protein is CASSLGGIQPQHF. CDR3 nucleotides: TGTGCCAGCAGTTTAGGGGGGATTCAGCCCCAGCATTTT. Together with reference TRBV28 and TRBJ1-5, the CDR3 gives the full variable domain: DVKVTQSSRYLVKRTGEKVFLECVQDMDHENMFWYRQDPGLGLRLIYFSYDVKMKEKGDIPEGYSVSREKKERFSLILESASTNQTSMYLCASSLGGIQPQHFGDGTRLSIL.

This clone has a handful of counts. The chain combines TRBV7-8 with TRBJ1-3; D unresolved. This CDR3 is built from 15 residues. Germline values: CDR1 SGHVS, CDR2 FQNEAQ. V was clipped by 6 bases and J by 2 bases, with 14 bases between them. This chain's CDR3 is CASRRNLEAGNTIYF. The CDR3 nucleotides are TGTGCCAGCAGACGCAATCTCGAAGCTGGAAACACCATATATTTT.

The chain carries TRBV3-1 (or the pseudogene TRBV3-2) and TRBJ2-6; the D is unclear. The ends were cut back, 1 base at V and 3 bases at J, with 7 bases in the middle. Germline-derived CDR1 and CDR2 are LGHDT and YNNKEL (reference sequence). CDR3 size: 15 residues. CDR3 bases: TGTGCCAGCAGCCAAGTCGGCCTTGGGGCCAACGTCCTGACTTTC. Protein sequence: CASSQVGLGANVLTF.

This clone was picked up a small number of times. This rearrangement joins TRBV2 to TRBJ2-7; D is ambiguous. Germline lookup yields CDR1 SNHLY and CDR2 FYNNEI. This CDR3 is 12 amino acids long. V lost 7 bases to trimming and J lost 3 bases, with 10 bases between them. CDR3 residues: CASMGQFYEQYF. The CDR3 DNA is TGTGCCAGCATGGGCCAGTTCTACGAGCAGTACTTC. Based on the CDR3 plus reference TRBV2 and TRBJ2-7, the full variable domain is EPEVTQTPSHQVTQMGQEVILRCVPISNHLYFYWYRQILGQKVEFLVSFYNNEISEKSEIFDDQFSVERPDGSNFTLKIRSTKLEDSAMYFCASMGQFYEQYFGPGTRLTVT.

This clone counts as large (0.1 to 1%). The rearrangement joins TRBV5-5 to TRBJ1-1; TRBD1 is a possible D gene (6 bases). The CDR3 loop spans 14 amino acids. Trimming removed 2 bases from V and 1 base from J, with 9 bases in between. Germline V CDR1 and CDR2: SGHKS, YYEKEE (reference sequence). CDR3 coding DNA: TGTGCCAGCAGCTTTAACAGGGCGAACACTGAAGCTTTCTTT. It translates to CASSFNRANTEAFF. The entire variable domain, with the rest obtained from reference TRBV5-5 and TRBJ1-1, is as follows: DAGVTQSPTHLIKTRGQQVTLRCSPISGHKSVSWYQQVLGQGPQFIFQYYEKEERGRGNFPDRFSARQFPNYSSELNVNALLLGDSALYLCASSFNRANTEAFFGQGTRLTVV.

The J gene is TRBJ1-1, the V gene TRBV14; 9 bases agree with TRBD1. V lost 4 bases, J lost 5 bases, and 17 bases stayed unmatched. CDR1 and CDR2 (germline): SGHDN, FVKESK. The CDR3 extends over 18 amino acids. In DNA form, the CDR3 reads TGTGCCAGCAGCCCTTTCACAGGGGGCCTTGGGGCGATTACTGAAGCTTTCTTT. This sequence encodes CASSPFTGGLGAITEAFF.

A single count supports this clone. The V call is TRBV6-1, the J call TRBJ2-7, with D tentatively TRBD2 (6 bases). The CDR3 spans 16 residues. Deletions cut 1 base from V and 5 bases from J, with 18 bases between. Germline assignment: CDR1 MNHNS and CDR2 SASEGT. The CDR3 region is CASSEVGGISLDEQYF. In DNA form, the CDR3 reads TGTGCCAGCAGTGAAGTAGGCGGGATCTCTTTGGACGAGCAGTACTTC.

The rearrangement links TRBV5-5 to TRBJ2-7; TRBD2 might be the D (6 bases). V dropped 6 bases and J dropped 3 bases, with 13 bases sitting between them. Germline V CDR1 and CDR2: SGHKS, YYEKEE (reference sequence). The CDR3 has 13 residues. The CDR3 here is CASNTGGNYEQYF. CDR3 nucleotides: TGTGCCAGCAACACCGGGGGTAACTACGAGCAGTACTTC.

This clone was counted between two and nine times. The chain carries TRBV29-1 and TRBJ1-5; TRBD1 matches at 7 bases. The CDR3 runs 18 residues. J gave up 4 bases and V 7 bases, and 22 bases lay outside the gene matches. Germline V gives CDR1 SQVTM, CDR2 ANQGSEA. For the CDR3, the DNA is TGCAGCGGAAGGGACAGTTTCCCACGTAAAACGATAAATCAGCCCCAGCATTTT. It specifies CSGRDSFPRKTINQPQHF.

The V call is TRBV28, the J call TRBJ1-2, with D unclear. V lost 5 bases, J lost 7 bases, and 11 bases lay in between. The CDR3 runs 12 residues. CDR1 MDHEN and CDR2 SYDVKM come from the germline V gene. The CDR3 DNA reads as TGTGCCAGCAGTAACGGAGGTAGTGGCTACACCTTC. The encoded protein is CASSNGGSGYTF.

The J gene is TRBJ2-7, the V gene TRBV2, with a tentative D call TRBD2 (5 bases). CDR3 length equals 16 residues. CDR1 is SNHLY, CDR2 FYNNEI, per germline. The V end was cut by 3 bases, the J end by 0 bases, with 15 bases between. The CDR3, as DNA: TGTGCCAGCAGTGAGTTAGGCAGCGGCAACTCCTACGAGCAGTACTTC. Residues: CASSELGSGNSYEQYF.